Presented here are 26 T cell receptor beta chains from one specimen sequenced in a study of graft-versus-host responses after intestinal transplantation. Their specific antigens are unknown. TCRdb's table, derived via immunoSEQ multiplex PCR, lists solely in-frame clones and lacks some. Found here are about 35,000 clones, 93% of them singletons; the top ten hold about a fifth. This sample comprised unstimulated CD8+ T cells sorted from spleen or lymph node cells, obtained before transplant. The receptors originated from a human donor who was the organ donor for an intestinal transplant.

This rearrangement joins TRBV7-9 to TRBJ2-5, with 8 bases matching TRBD1. The trim removed 5 bases at V and 2 bases at J, leaving 10 bases unmatched. The CDR3 has 16 residues. Per germline, CDR1 SEHNR and CDR2 FQNEAQ (reference sequence). Here the CDR3 reads CASSPRQGIGQETQYF. The CDR3 DNA is TGTGCCAGCAGCCCTAGACAGGGGATAGGGCAAGAGACCCAGTACTTC. Variable domain in full (rest from reference TRBV7-9 and TRBJ2-5): DTGVSQNPRHKITKRGQNVTFRCDPISEHNRLYWYRQTLGQGPEFLTYFQNEAQLEKSRLLSDRFSAERPKGSFSTLEIQRTEQGDSAMYLCASSPRQGIGQETQYFGPGTRLLVL.

The V and J genes are TRBV6-6 and TRBJ2-3, with D perhaps matching TRBD2 (6 bases). Trimming cost V 7 bases and J 1 base, with 18 bases left between them. Germline V gene sequence: CDR1 MNHNY, CDR2 SVGAGI (reference sequence). The CDR3 spans 16 residues. CDR3 bases: TGTGCCAGCACGACACCGGGAGTTTCTCGCACAGATACGCAGTATTTT. Its protein is CASTTPGVSRTDTQYF.

The V gene is TRBV28, the J gene TRBJ1-1, with a possible D match to TRBD1 (5 bases). V gave up 6 bases and J gave up 7 bases, with 24 bases separating them. The CDR3 sequence is 16 residues long. Germline V CDR1 and CDR2: MDHEN, SYDVKM. CDR3 bases: TGTGCCAGCAGACTCCCTACTACCGGGACCGACTATGAAGCTTTCTTT. Translation gives CASRLPTTGTDYEAFF.

V and J are TRBV7-3 and TRBJ2-1; weak D call: TRBD2 (6 bases). The V end was cut by 5 bases, the J end by 4 bases, with 18 bases between. Germline assignment: CDR1 SGHTA and CDR2 FQGTGA. CDR3 length: 16 residues. The CDR3 bases are TGTGCCAGCAGCCCCCGGGCCGGGAGTAATTACAATGAGCAGTTCTTC. Protein product: CASSPRAGSNYNEQFF.

Only one count was recorded for this clone. The chain is built from TRBV5-5 and TRBJ2-7; no firm D call. Trimming pared 2 bases from V and 3 bases from J, leaving 6 bases between. Germline V gene data show CDR1 as SGHKS and CDR2 as YYEKEE (reference sequence). The CDR3 has 12 residues. The CDR3 region is CASSFSIYEQYF. As DNA, the CDR3 is TGTGCCAGCAGCTTTAGCATCTACGAGCAGTACTTC.

The J gene is TRBJ2-5, the V gene TRBV11-2; 10 positions agree with TRBD1. Losses at the gene ends were 8 bases for V and 4 bases for J; bases not matched to a gene: 7. This CDR3 contains 14 residues. Germline loops: CDR1 SGHAT, CDR2 FQNNGV. CDR3 protein: CASRTGTGVETQYF. For the CDR3, the DNA is TGTGCCAGCCGTACCGGGACAGGGGTAGAGACCCAGTACTTC. The full variable domain, completed using reference TRBV11-2 and TRBJ2-5, is EAGVAQSPRYKIIEKRQSVAFWCNPISGHATLYWYQQILGQGPKLLIQFQNNGVVDDSQLPKDRFSAERLKGVDSTLKIQPAKLEDSAVYLCASRTGTGVETQYFGPGTRLLVL.

The table lists this clone with a few counts. The chain carries TRBV6-4 and TRBJ2-7, with 7 bases identical to TRBD2. The ends lost 3 bases at V and 3 bases at J; junction bases unmatched: 2. The germline V gene encodes CDR1 MRHNA and CDR2 SNTAGT. This CDR3 is built from 13 residues. DNA of the CDR3: TGTGCCAGCAGTGAAGAGCGGGGCTACGAGCAGTACTTC. Encoded protein: CASSEERGYEQYF.

J is TRBJ1-2 and V is TRBV7-2, with D perhaps matching TRBD1 (5 bases). The V and J ends lost 2 bases and 8 bases respectively, with 18 bases between them. The length of the CDR3 is 15 residues. CDR1 SGHTA and CDR2 FQGNSA come from the germline V gene. CDR3 sequence: CASSLSRGELDGYTF. The CDR3, as DNA: TGTGCCAGCAGCTTATCCCGAGGGGAGTTGGACGGCTACACCTTC.

The chain recombines TRBV30 with TRBJ1-2; 7 nucleotides line up with TRBD1. The V gene's germline CDR1 is GTSNPN and CDR2 SVGIG (reference sequence). J lost 5 bases, V lost 6 bases, and 12 bases had no gene match. The CDR3 runs to 14 residues. CDR3 sequence: CACIDRDIGYGYTF. CDR3 nucleotide sequence: TGTGCCTGTATTGACAGGGACATCGGGTATGGCTACACCTTC. Drawing the rest from reference TRBV30 and TRBJ1-2, the complete variable domain is SQTIHQWPATLVQPVGSPLSLECTVEGTSNPNLYWYRQAAGRGLQLLFYSVGIGQISSEVPQNLSASRPQDRQFILSSKKLLLSDSGFYLCACIDRDIGYGYTFGSGTRLTVV.

The V and J genes are TRBV7-8 and TRBJ2-1; the match to TRBD2 covers 8 bases. CDR3 length: 16 residues. Germline assignment: CDR1 SGHVS and CDR2 FQNEAQ. Trimming removed 5 bases from V and 7 bases from J; junction bases left unmatched: 13. The CDR3 coding sequence is TGTGCCAGCAGCCCGAAGGGCGGGAGGATGGCGAATGAGCAGTTCTTC. This codes for CASSPKGGRMANEQFF.

V gene TRBV27 combines with J gene TRBJ1-2; TRBD1 aligns across 8 bases. Looked up from germline, CDR1 is MNHEY and CDR2 is SMNVEV (reference sequence). The junction had 4 bases not matched to a gene; V was cut back by 0 bases and J by 7 bases. The CDR3 has 14 amino acids. The CDR3 sequence is CASSLSPGGSGYTF. The DNA of the CDR3 is TGTGCCAGCAGTTTATCCCCAGGGGGCTCTGGCTACACCTTC.

This chain uses TRBV7-2 with TRBJ2-7; D is possibly TRBD1 or TRBD2 (5 bases each). Looked up from germline, CDR1 is SGHTA and CDR2 is FQGNSA. This CDR3 contains 16 residues. V was cut by 1 base and J by 0 bases, with 13 bases left in between. This chain's CDR3 is CASSLDRTAFSYEQYF. The DNA for the CDR3 is TGTGCCAGCAGCTTAGACAGGACTGCCTTCTCCTACGAGCAGTACTTC.

The chain employs TRBV4-1 and TRBJ2-7; D is perhaps TRBD1 (6 bases). Germline V gene lookup returns CDR1 MGHRA and CDR2 YSYEKL. The CDR3 is 15 amino acids. V lost 4 bases to trimming and J lost 2 bases, with 15 bases between them. The CDR3 is CASSPQTGWAYEQYF. CDR3 in DNA: TGCGCCAGCAGCCCCCAGACAGGATGGGCCTACGAGCAGTACTTC.

This sequence joins TRBV6-4 and TRBJ2-1, with no clear D. Trimming cost V 2 bases and J 5 bases, with 4 bases left between them. Germline-derived CDR1 and CDR2 are MRHNA and SNTAGT. CDR3 size: 12 residues. The CDR3 DNA reads as TGTGCCAGCAGTGACCGGAACAATGAGCAGTTCTTC. Protein: CASSDRNNEQFF.

The rearrangement uses TRBV19 and TRBJ2-1; TRBD2 matches at 11 bases. V trimming: 5 bases; J trimming: 7 bases; junction bases outside the gene matches: 13. Germline V gene data show CDR1 as LNHDA and CDR2 as SQIVND (reference sequence). The CDR3 loop spans 17 amino acids. The CDR3 DNA follows: TGTGCCAGTAGTGCCCTCCTCGGACTAGCGGGTGTGAATGAGCAGTTCTTC. Translated, it gives CASSALLGLAGVNEQFF.

Turning to this clone: The sample has other DNA sequences that encode this CDR3 too. Written as DNA, the CDR3 is TGTGCCAGCAGTTTGGGAGGTGGCTACGAGCAGTACTTC. The encoded protein is CASSLGGGYEQYF. J is TRBJ2-7 and V is TRBV27; D perhaps matches TRBD2 (6 bases). V lost 3 bases and J lost 3, with 9 bases in between. The CDR3 length is 13 residues. Germline CDR1 reads MNHEY; CDR2 reads SMNVEV (reference sequence).

The chain employs TRBV7-9 and TRBJ2-3; D is perhaps TRBD1 (6 bases). Germline V lookup: CDR1 SEHNR, CDR2 FQNEAQ (reference sequence). The CDR3 is 16 residues long. The V gene lost 6 bases and the J gene lost 3 bases, with 19 bases spanning the gap. DNA for the CDR3: TGTGCCAGCAGGGGGAAGGGGGAGTTGGTAACAGATACGCAGTATTTT. This gives the protein CASRGKGELVTDTQYF.

This chain links TRBV19 with TRBJ2-7; D is unresolved. CDR1 and CDR2 from the germline V gene are LNHDA and SQIVND (reference sequence). This CDR3 contains 14 residues. V lost 6 bases to trimming and J lost 3 bases, with 15 bases between them. Here the CDR3 reads CASSPSEGLYEQYF. CDR3 sequence (DNA): TGTGCCAGTAGCCCCAGTGAAGGGCTCTACGAGCAGTACTTC. Based on the CDR3 plus reference TRBV19 and TRBJ2-7, the full variable domain is DGGITQSPKYLFRKEGQNVTLSCEQNLNHDAMYWYRQDPGQGLRLIYYSQIVNDFQKGDIAEGYSVSREKKESFPLTVTSAQKNPTAFYLCASSPSEGLYEQYFGPGTRLTVT.

The chain couples TRBV6-1 to TRBJ2-7, with unresolved D. The V end lost 3 bases, the J end lost 4 bases, and 7 bases lay between the germline ends. Germline V gives CDR1 MNHNS, CDR2 SASEGT. There are 12 residues in the CDR3. The CDR3 DNA reads TGTGCCAGCAGTGACTCACCGTACGAGCAGTACTTC. As protein: CASSDSPYEQYF.

The V call is TRBV28, the J call TRBJ1-1; 8 bases are a match to TRBD1. The germline V gene has CDR1 MDHEN and CDR2 SYDVKM. J gave up 7 bases and V 4 bases, and 8 bases lay outside the gene matches. The CDR3 sequence is 14 residues long. As DNA, the CDR3 is TGTGCCAGCAGTTCGGACAGGGAGGTGGTTGAAGCTTTCTTT. It is translated as CASSSDREVVEAFF.

The chain employs TRBV6-7 and TRBJ2-1; 7 nucleotides align to TRBD1. TRBV6-7 is annotated as an ORF whose role is uncertain. The CDR3 covers 16 residues. With V trimmed by 6 bases and J by 0 bases, 8 bases remained unmatched. CDR3 bases: TGTGCCAGCAGCCGCAATACAGGGGTCTCCTACAATGAGCAGTTCTTC. This encodes CASSRNTGVSYNEQFF.

This chain uses TRBV6-5 with TRBJ2-5; 11 bases line up with TRBD2. Germline loops: CDR1 MNHEY, CDR2 SVGAGI. The CDR3 loop spans 15 amino acids. Trimming took 5 bases from V and 7 from J; bases not matched to a gene: 9. CDR3 coding DNA: TGTGCCAGCAGTGCCGGGACTAGCGGTTCTGGGACCCAGTACTTC. Translated, it gives CASSAGTSGSGTQYF.

V gene TRBV5-4 combines with J gene TRBJ2-1; no clear D. V was shortened by 1 base and J by 6 bases, with 5 bases between the two germline ends. The germline gives CDR1 SGHNT, CDR2 YYREEE (reference sequence). This CDR3 region has 12 residues. The CDR3 DNA sequence: TGTGCCAGCAGCTTGCCTAGCAATGAGCAGTTCTTC. Its translation is CASSLPSNEQFF.

The chain combines TRBV7-6 with TRBJ2-5; 7 bases are a match to TRBD1. Near its end, the DNA agrees better with TRBJ2-7, so the J call may be wrong. CDR3 length equals 16 residues. Looked up from germline, CDR1 is SGHVS and CDR2 is FNYEAQ. The CDR3 sequence: CASSDRPGQISYEQYF. CDR3 nucleotides: TGTGCCAGCAGCGACAGACCGGGACAGATCTCCTACGAGCAGTACTTC.

The chain recombines TRBV4-3 with TRBJ2-3, with 10 positions matching TRBD2. The trim removed 0 bases at V and 5 bases at J, leaving 8 bases unmatched. The CDR3 is 17 residues long. The V gene's germline CDR1 is LGHNA and CDR2 YSLEER. For the CDR3, the DNA is TGCGCCAGCAGCCAAGATCCAGCGGGAGGGCCCGAAGATACGCAGTATTTT. Its translation is CASSQDPAGGPEDTQYF.

Only a few counts were recorded for this clone. V and J are TRBV7-9 and TRBJ1-3; D gene unclear. V shed 4 bases and J shed 0 bases, with 13 bases lying between them. Germline assignment: CDR1 SEHNR and CDR2 FQNEAQ (reference sequence). The CDR3 runs to 16 residues. In DNA form, the CDR3 reads TGTGCCAGCAGCTGGACTGACGGACGCTCTGGAAACACCATATATTTT. This translates into CASSWTDGRSGNTIYF.